One sample yielded the 27 T cell receptor beta chains listed below, sequenced in a study of blood T cell repertoires in COVID-19. Profiling relied on immunoSEQ multiplex PCR, and the TCRdb table lists in-frame clones only, not all of them. The table has over 150,000 clones, over 80% seen once. Input material: peripheral blood. The receptors stem from a woman aged 60 to 75 who had recovered from COVID-19.

This chain uses TRBV19 with TRBJ1-2, with 7 bases identical to TRBD1. CDR1 is LNHDA, CDR2 SQIVND, per germline (reference sequence). The CDR3 is 14 residues long. The V gene end was trimmed by 7 bases and the J gene end by 3 bases; junction bases not matched to a gene: 8. CDR3 coding DNA: TGTGCCAGTACCTCAGGGGACAGCTACTATGGCTACACCTTC. Its translation is CASTSGDSYYGYTF.

This clone was detected only once. The chain carries TRBV7-3 and TRBJ1-2; 9 bases match TRBD1. The germline CDR1 and CDR2 sequences are SGHTA and FQGTGA. The CDR3 sequence is 14 residues long. V dropped 1 base and J dropped 7; count of bases not matched to a gene: 4. CDR3 DNA sequence: TGTGCCAGCAGCTTAAGGGGACAGGGTGGTGGCTACACCTTC. Translation gives CASSLRGQGGGYTF.

The chain combines TRBV11-2 with TRBJ1-1; D not resolved. The CDR3 is 15 residues long. With 3 bases removed from V and 1 base from J, the gap between germline ends came to 12 bases. Germline CDR1 reads SGHAT; CDR2 reads FQNNGV. The CDR3: CASSFVTNRNTEAFF. For the CDR3, the DNA is TGTGCCAGCAGCTTTGTGACAAACCGGAACACTGAAGCTTTCTTT.

This chain uses TRBV2 with TRBJ1-1; 9 nucleotides agree with TRBD1. V shed 6 bases, J shed 6 bases, and the junction held 8 bases outside the gene matches. The germline gives CDR1 SNHLY, CDR2 FYNNEI. This CDR3 is 14 amino acids long. As DNA, the CDR3 is TGTGCCAGCAGAGTAGAGGGACAGGGCCCTGAAGCTTTCTTT. It is translated as CASRVEGQGPEAFF.

The V call is TRBV6-1, the J call TRBJ2-7; D gene unclear. V gave up 0 bases and J gave up 3 bases, with 9 bases separating them. Looked up from germline, CDR1 is MNHNS and CDR2 is SASEGT. The CDR3 runs to 14 residues. The CDR3 bases are TGTGCCAGCAGTGAAGCCTACCAGGTCTACGAGCAGTACTTC. As protein: CASSEAYQVYEQYF.

The CDR3, as DNA: TGTGCCAGTAGTAGTAGGGCAGGGGGCGCAATGGCGACCCAGTACTTC. Amino acids: CASSSRAGGAMATQYF. The chain recombines TRBV19 with TRBJ2-5; 8 nucleotides line up with TRBD1. The germline V gene encodes CDR1 LNHDA and CDR2 SQIVND (reference sequence). This CDR3 has 16 amino acids. Trimming took 4 bases from V and 7 from J; bases not matched to a gene: 14.

DNA for the CDR3: TGTGCCAGCTCACCTAGGGAGGAAGAAGCTTTCTTT. Translation: CASSPREEEAFF. V usage is TRBV18 and J usage is TRBJ1-1, with no clear D. The CDR3 runs 12 residues. V gave up 3 bases and J gave up 8 bases, with 10 bases separating them. Germline CDR1 is KGHSH and CDR2 is LQKENI.

The J gene is TRBJ2-7, the V gene TRBV5-1, with 8 bases fitting TRBD1. The CDR3 length is 14 residues. With 4 bases clipped from V and 5 bases from J, the junction kept 8 bases outside the gene matches. Germline V lookup: CDR1 SGHRS, CDR2 YFSETQ. CDR3 DNA: TGCGCCAGCAGCCTAGGACAGGGACAAAACGAGCAGTACTTC. Translated: CASSLGQGQNEQYF.

The chain recombines TRBV24-1 with TRBJ2-3, with 8 positions matching TRBD1. The CDR3 contains 16 residues. Germline V gene sequence: CDR1 KGHDR, CDR2 SFDVKD. Trimming removed 4 bases from V and 3 bases from J; junction bases left unmatched: 8. In nucleotides, the CDR3 is TGTGCCACCAGTGAACCACCCCAGGGGGCAACAGATACGCAGTATTTT. This encodes CATSEPPQGATDTQYF.

V gene TRBV24-1 combines with J gene TRBJ2-5, with D tentatively TRBD2 (5 bases). V was cut by 2 bases and J by 1 base, with 10 bases left in between. The germline CDR1 and CDR2 sequences are KGHDR and SFDVKD. The CDR3 consists of 15 residues. This CDR3 is CATSDYRGIQETQYF. The CDR3 DNA sequence: TGTGCCACCAGTGATTATAGAGGGATCCAAGAGACCCAGTACTTC.

The genes are TRBV5-1 and TRBJ2-5; the D is unclear. Germline CDR1 and CDR2: SGHRS and YFSETQ. CDR3 length: 13 residues. The V gene lost 5 bases and the J gene lost 3 bases, with 11 bases spanning the gap. CDR3 region: CASRSSVEETQYF. For the CDR3, the DNA is TGCGCCAGCAGAAGTTCCGTAGAAGAGACCCAGTACTTC.

The chain links TRBV7-6 to TRBJ2-2; 12 bases agree with TRBD2. V shed 8 bases, J shed 6 bases, and the junction held 7 bases outside the gene matches. The germline V gene encodes CDR1 SGHVS and CDR2 FNYEAQ. The CDR3 is 15 amino acids. The CDR3 DNA is TGTGCCAGCTTGAGACTAGCGGGGGATCCCGGGGAGCTGTTTTTT. It encodes CASLRLAGDPGELFF.

J is TRBJ1-4 and V is TRBV28; a weak D match, TRBD1 (6 bases). V was trimmed by 2 bases and J by 4 bases, leaving 14 bases between them. In germline, CDR1 is MDHEN, CDR2 SYDVKM. The CDR3 runs 16 residues. The CDR3 here is CASSLASTGFNEKLFF. DNA of the CDR3: TGTGCCAGCAGTTTAGCCTCCACAGGGTTTAATGAAAAACTGTTTTTT.

The chain joins TRBV5-1 to TRBJ2-7; D is possibly TRBD1 (5 bases). Germline CDR1 SGHRS, CDR2 YFSETQ. V lost 2 bases to trimming and J lost 5 bases, with 17 bases between them. The CDR3 has 15 residues. The CDR3 bases are TGCGCCAGCAGCTTTGGGGCGGCTGCTATCCACGAGCAGTACTTC. Its protein product is CASSFGAAAIHEQYF.

V usage is TRBV18 and J usage is TRBJ1-1; a possible D gene is TRBD1 (5 bases). This CDR3 has 15 residues. V dropped 2 bases and J dropped 1 base, with 11 bases sitting between them. Per the germline V gene, CDR1 is KGHSH and CDR2 is LQKENI. Here the CDR3 reads CASSPGAQTNTEAFF. The CDR3 DNA sequence: TGTGCCAGCTCACCAGGGGCTCAGACGAACACTGAAGCTTTCTTT.

A remark on this clone: At one end the junction does not follow the germline gene, possibly because of a read error. The V gene is TRBV7-9, the J gene TRBJ2-4, with 7 bases matching TRBD1. The CDR3 covers 13 residues. Per the germline V gene, CDR1 is SEHNR and CDR2 is FQNEAQ (reference sequence). For the CDR3, the DNA is TGTGCCAGCAGCTACCGACAGGGCGATCGAAAGGACTTC. Protein: CASSYRQGDRKDF.

The chain carries TRBV28 and TRBJ1-2; possible D gene TRBD1, 5 bases. The CDR3 contains 14 residues. Germline CDR1 reads MDHEN; CDR2 reads SYDVKM. The V gene lost 2 bases and the J gene lost 3 bases, with 10 bases spanning the gap. The CDR3 loop is CASSLRGSYYGYTF. DNA for the CDR3: TGTGCCAGCAGTTTAAGGGGAAGCTACTATGGCTACACCTTC.

This clone has a single count. J is TRBJ2-4 and V is TRBV4-2; D might be TRBD1 (6 bases). CDR1 LGHNA and CDR2 YNFKEQ come from the germline V gene. The V end was cut by 4 bases, the J end by 4 bases, with 8 bases between. The CDR3 spans 13 residues. The CDR3: CASSPQGKNIQYF. The DNA of the CDR3 is TGTGCCAGCAGCCCTCAGGGGAAAAACATTCAGTACTTC.

The J gene is TRBJ2-1, the V gene TRBV15; D is uncertain. V gave up 0 bases and J gave up 9 bases, with 12 bases separating them. The CDR3 has 14 amino acids. Germline values: CDR1 LNHNV, CDR2 YYDKDF (reference sequence). CDR3 nucleotides: TGTGCCACCAGCAGAGATAAATCCTTCGGTGAGCAGTTCTTC. Amino acid sequence: CATSRDKSFGEQFF.

The CDR3 reads CSVRFGTSGGAWADTQYF. CDR3 DNA sequence: TGCAGCGTTCGTTTCGGGACTAGCGGGGGGGCTTGGGCAGATACGCAGTATTTT. This chain links TRBV29-1 with TRBJ2-3; 16 positions agree with TRBD2. Per germline, CDR1 SQVTM and CDR2 ANQGSEA. The junction had 12 bases not matched to a gene; V was cut back by 5 bases and J by 4 bases. The CDR3 loop spans 18 amino acids.

This clone was counted a few times. This chain joins TRBV28 and TRBJ1-3; the D gene is possibly TRBD1 (5 bases). Between the trimmed V and J ends, which lost 5 bases and 5 bases, there was a span of 13 bases. This CDR3 has 14 amino acids. In germline, CDR1 is MDHEN, CDR2 SYDVKM. CDR3 nucleotide sequence: TGTGCCAGCAGTGTCAGGGTGCATAGAAACACCATATATTTT. It is translated as CASSVRVHRNTIYF.

V is TRBV4-2 and J is TRBJ1-3, with 7 bases lining up with TRBD1. CDR1 LGHNA and CDR2 YNFKEQ come from the germline V gene. This CDR3 has 18 residues. V lost 0 bases and J lost 4; bases outside the gene matches: 12. The CDR3 loop is CASSQDVGGHPRGNTIYF. For the CDR3, the DNA is TGTGCCAGCAGCCAAGATGTAGGGGGCCACCCTCGAGGAAACACCATATATTTT.

The V and J genes are TRBV2 and TRBJ2-3; 12 bases match TRBD1. Looked up from germline, CDR1 is SNHLY and CDR2 is FYNNEI. The CDR3 extends over 14 amino acids. V was clipped by 7 bases and J by 8 bases; unmatched bases: 7. CDR3 sequence reads: CASTGQGARGTQYF. The CDR3 DNA reads TGTGCCAGCACGGGACAGGGGGCGCGAGGTACGCAGTATTTT.

The J gene is TRBJ2-5, the V gene TRBV11-2, with D unclear. The CDR3 has 14 amino acids. Looked up from germline, CDR1 is SGHAT and CDR2 is FQNNGV. Between the trimmed V and J ends, which lost 1 base and 1 base, there was a span of 7 bases. The DNA for the CDR3 is TGTGCCAGCAGCTTAGCCAGGATCCAAGAGACCCAGTACTTC. Protein product: CASSLARIQETQYF.

The genes are TRBV10-3 and TRBJ2-7; TRBD1 matches at 7 bases. This CDR3 comprises 15 residues. V lost 2 bases to trimming and J lost 0 bases; unmatched junction nucleotides: 4. Germline V gene data show CDR1 as ENHRY and CDR2 as SYGVKD. For the CDR3, the DNA is TGTGCCATCAGTGAGATGACAGGGAGCTCCTACGAGCAGTACTTC. Encoded protein: CAISEMTGSSYEQYF.

V is TRBV29-1 and J is TRBJ2-6, with 10 nucleotides matching TRBD1. Trimming at V came to 5 bases and at J to 3 bases, leaving 7 bases not matched to a gene. CDR1 is SQVTM and CDR2 is ANQGSEA in the germline V gene. The CDR3 sequence is 16 residues long. For the CDR3, the DNA is TGCAGCGTTTCCGGACAGGGGGTCGGTGGGGCCAACGTCCTGACTTTC. Translated: CSVSGQGVGGANVLTF.

This clone was counted a few times. This chain links TRBV5-4 with TRBJ1-1; 8 bases match TRBD1. Germline CDR1 reads SGHNT; CDR2 reads YYREEE (reference sequence). This CDR3 spans 14 amino acids. V dropped 4 bases and J dropped 5; count of bases not matched to a gene: 7. CDR3 in amino acids: CASSGNRGETEAFF. CDR3 bases: TGTGCCAGCAGCGGTAACAGGGGGGAGACTGAAGCTTTCTTT.